A selection of T cell receptor beta chains follows, all from one sample in a study of T-cell memory formation after mild COVID-19. TCRdb reprocessed the 5' RACE reads via MiXCR and lists one record per CDR3 protein. The sample contains more than 350,000 distinct CDR3 sequences, about 16% of which appear only once. The sequenced material came from PBMCs or a T cell subset sorted from them (not recorded which). These receptors were taken from a man aged 18 to 29 who had mild COVID-19 (a few samples of this study predate the infection). Cell type and time point are not known. Each CDR3 is given with its conserved first and last residue. The D gene is left open where the match is weak. Clone size is shown for a subset of rows, as once, few, many or a class of expanded clone.

V,D,J,size,CDR3,DNA
TRBV7-6,NA,TRBJ2-5,many,CASSLESPFKETQYF,TGTGCCAGCAGCTTAGAATCCCCATTCAAGGAGACCCAGTACTTC
TRBV5-1,NA,TRBJ2-3,few,CASSLEPNTDTQYF,TGCGCCAGCAGCTTGGAACCGAACACAGATACGCAGTATTTT
TRBV18,NA,TRBJ2-1,many,CASSLPRSSYNEQFF,TGTGCCAGCTCGCTTCCACGTAGCTCCTACAATGAGCAGTTCTTC
TRBV12-3/TRBV12-4,NA,TRBJ2-5,few,CASSFGQRETQYF,TGTGCCAGCAGTTTCGGGCAGAGGGAGACCCAGTACTTC
TRBV5-1,NA,TRBJ1-1,NA,CASSRGDPTEAFF,TGCGCCAGCAGTCGAGGGGATCCCACTGAAGCTTTCTTT
TRBV7-2,NA,TRBJ1-1,few,CASSSTWAQVPRPPEAFF,TGTGCCAGCAGCTCAACGTGGGCACAGGTGCCGCGCCCACCTGAAGCTTTCTTT
TRBV20-1,NA,TRBJ2-5,NA,CSARGGLETQYF,TGCAGTGCTAGAGGGGGGTTAGAGACCCAGTACTTC
TRBV6-2/TRBV6-3,TRBD2,TRBJ2-3,few,CAGSTGLALDTQYF,TGTGCCGGATCTACGGGACTAGCTCTGGATACGCAGTATTTT
TRBV5-5,NA,TRBJ1-5,NA,CASSLSPWASQPQHF,TGTGCCAGCAGCTTGTCGCCCTGGGCAAGTCAGCCCCAGCATTTT
TRBV5-4,NA,TRBJ1-1,NA,CASSLVGTNTEAFF,TGTGCCAGCAGCTTGGTCGGCACGAACACTGAAGCTTTCTTT
TRBV20-1,NA,TRBJ1-1,NA,CSARVGNTEAFF,TGCAGTGCTAGGGTGGGGAACACTGAAGCTTTCTTT
TRBV7-9,NA,TRBJ1-6,NA,CASSQGLYNSPLHF,TGTGCCAGCAGCCAAGGGTTGTATAATTCACCCCTCCACTTT
TRBV4-2,NA,TRBJ2-7,NA,CASSQDSGRLYEQYF,TGTGCCAGCAGCCAAGACTCGGGCAGACTGTACGAGCAGTACTTC
TRBV7-2,NA,TRBJ1-4,NA,CASSLSGAGFDKKLFF,TGTGCCAGCAGCTTATCAGGGGCCGGGTTTGATAAAAAACTGTTTTTT
TRBV19,NA,TRBJ1-1,NA,CASSAAREGDTEAFF,TGTGCCAGTAGTGCCGCCCGGGAAGGGGACACTGAAGCTTTCTTT
TRBV19,NA,TRBJ1-2,few,CASSGAQLIAGYTF,TGTGCCAGTAGTGGGGCCCAGCTAATTGCTGGCTACACCTTC
TRBV4-2,TRBD2,TRBJ2-5,NA,CASSQPTSGEETQYF,TGTGCCAGCAGCCAACCGACTAGCGGGGAAGAGACCCAGTACTTC
TRBV7-2,NA,TRBJ1-2,many,CASSVGTTSRANYGYTF,TGTGCCAGCAGCGTTGGGACAACTTCACGGGCTAACTATGGCTACACCTTC
TRBV28,NA,TRBJ1-2,NA,CASSLAGVTRGYTF,TGTGCCAGCAGTTTAGCAGGGGTGACTAGAGGCTACACCTTC
TRBV20-1,NA,TRBJ1-1,few,CSARDPKGPGREAFF,TGCAGTGCTAGAGATCCGAAGGGGCCCGGTAGAGAAGCTTTCTTT
TRBV24-1,NA,TRBJ2-1,few,CATSDSLYGGPYNEQFF,TGTGCCACCAGTGATTCCCTTTACGGGGGACCCTACAATGAGCAGTTCTTC
TRBV20-1,TRBD2,TRBJ2-4,NA,CSARRLAGRAGGKNIQYF,TGCAGTGCTAGACGCCTAGCGGGGCGGGCGGGCGGCAAAAACATTCAGTACTTC
TRBV7-2,NA,TRBJ1-1,many,CASSRGGMNTEAFF,TGTGCCAGCAGCCGCGGGGGGATGAACACTGAAGCTTTCTTT
TRBV3-1,NA,TRBJ2-7,NA,CASSLQGLTYEQYF,TGTGCCAGCAGCCTTCAGGGTCTAACCTACGAGCAGTACTTC
TRBV5-1,NA,TRBJ2-1,many,CASSLLGGSYNEQFF,TGCGCCAGCAGCTTGTTAGGGGGCTCCTACAATGAGCAGTTCTTC
TRBV2,NA,TRBJ2-7,many,CASSARTEPGGQYF,TGTGCCAGCAGCGCTCGGACAGAGCCTGGAGGGCAGTACTTC
TRBV12-3/TRBV12-4,NA,TRBJ1-2,NA,CASSLLTDYGYTF,TGTGCCAGCAGTTTACTGACGGACTATGGCTACACCTTC
TRBV10-2,TRBD2,TRBJ2-1,NA,CASSQPLAAYNEQFF,TGCGCCAGCAGTCAACCCCTAGCGGCCTACAATGAGCAGTTCTTC
TRBV9,TRBD2,TRBJ2-3,many,CASSPLSGEVITQYF,TGTGCCAGCAGCCCCCTCAGCGGGGAGGTCATTACGCAGTATTTT
TRBV24-1,TRBD2,TRBJ2-1,NA,CATSGHPGLPWGNEQFF,TGTGCCACCAGTGGCCATCCGGGACTACCCTGGGGGAATGAGCAGTTCTTC
TRBV29-1,NA,TRBJ2-4,NA,CSVEPGLAKNIQYF,TGCAGCGTTGAACCCGGTTTAGCCAAAAACATTCAGTACTTC
TRBV7-2,NA,TRBJ2-5,NA,CASSSVVETQYF,TGTGCCAGCAGCTCGGTGGTGGAGACCCAGTACTTC
TRBV30,NA,TRBJ2-7,NA,CAWSVRQVKTYEQYF,TGTGCCTGGAGTGTACGTCAGGTCAAGACCTACGAGCAGTACTTC
TRBV4-3,NA,TRBJ1-4,few,CASSQVDRDTEKLFF,TGCGCCAGCAGCCAAGTGGATAGGGATACTGAAAAACTGTTTTTT
TRBV5-1,NA,TRBJ2-6,NA,CASSLGQASGANVLTF,TGCGCCAGCAGCTTGGGGCAGGCCTCTGGGGCCAACGTCCTGACTTTC
TRBV7-6,NA,TRBJ1-1,NA,CASSLAEGVEAFF,TGTGCCAGCAGCTTAGCGGAGGGGGTTGAAGCTTTCTTT
TRBV6-5,TRBD1,TRBJ2-5,few,CASRRGQGAVETQYF,TGTGCCAGCAGACGCGGACAGGGGGCAGTGGAGACCCAGTACTTC
TRBV2,NA,TRBJ2-3,few,CASSEAWGGTDTQYF,TGTGCCAGCAGTGAAGCATGGGGGGGCACAGATACGCAGTATTTT
TRBV20-1,NA,TRBJ2-4,NA,CSASLGGISKNIQYF,TGCAGTGCTAGTTTGGGGGGCATATCCAAAAACATTCAGTACTTC
TRBV12-3/TRBV12-4,TRBD1,TRBJ1-5,few,CASTGEGAIGNQPQHF,TGTGCCTCTACTGGGGAGGGGGCAATAGGCAATCAGCCCCAGCATTTT
TRBV12-3/TRBV12-4,NA,TRBJ1-2,few,CASSGLFLSF,TGTGCCAGCTCGGGACTGTTCCTAAGCTTC
TRBV12-3/TRBV12-4,NA,TRBJ2-7,NA,CASSLLQGRDEQYF,TGTGCCAGCAGTCTTCTACAGGGTCGGGACGAGCAGTACTTC
TRBV29-1,TRBD1,TRBJ1-1,NA,CSVPRDRGLGTYGDTEAFF,TGCAGCGTCCCCCGGGACAGGGGGCTTGGTACCTACGGGGACACTGAAGCTTTCTTT
TRBV2,NA,TRBJ1-2,NA,CASMKDRGYTF,TGTGCCAGCATGAAAGACAGAGGCTACACCTTC
TRBV5-1,TRBD2,TRBJ2-1,few,CASTPRLAGGRGNEQFF,TGCGCCAGCACCCCACGACTAGCGGGGGGGCGGGGGAATGAGCAGTTCTTC
TRBV5-1,TRBD1,TRBJ2-7,NA,CASSHGQGGTYEQYF,TGCGCCAGCAGCCACGGACAGGGGGGCACCTACGAGCAGTACTTC
TRBV24-1,NA,TRBJ2-1,NA,CATSGPDGYNEQFF,TGTGCCACCAGCGGCCCCGACGGGTACAATGAGCAGTTCTTC
TRBV5-1,NA,TRBJ2-4,many,CASRSLLAKNIQYF,TGCGCCAGCAGATCCCTACTAGCCAAAAACATTCAGTACTTC
TRBV5-1,TRBD2,TRBJ2-6,NA,CASNEDSGTSLSYSGANVLTF,TGCGCCAGCAACGAAGACTCCGGGACTAGCTTATCGTACTCTGGGGCCAACGTCCTGACTTTC